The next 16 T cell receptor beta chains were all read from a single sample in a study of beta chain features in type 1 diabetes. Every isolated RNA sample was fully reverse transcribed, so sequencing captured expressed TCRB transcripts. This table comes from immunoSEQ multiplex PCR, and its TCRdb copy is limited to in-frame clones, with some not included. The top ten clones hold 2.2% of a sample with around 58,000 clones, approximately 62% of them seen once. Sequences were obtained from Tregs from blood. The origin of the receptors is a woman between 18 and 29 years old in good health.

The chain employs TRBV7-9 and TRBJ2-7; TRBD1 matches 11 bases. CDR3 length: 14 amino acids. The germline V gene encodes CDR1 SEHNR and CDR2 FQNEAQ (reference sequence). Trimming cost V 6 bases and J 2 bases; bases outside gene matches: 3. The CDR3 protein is CASSWGQGAYEQYF. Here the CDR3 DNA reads TGTGCCAGCAGTTGGGGACAGGGGGCCTACGAGCAGTACTTC.

The CDR3 DNA reads TGCGCCAGCAGCCGATTGGCAGGAGCGGGAGTCTGGTCCCACGAGCAGTACTTC. It yields the protein CASSRLAGAGVWSHEQYF. This chain uses TRBV5-1 with TRBJ2-7, with 8 positions matching TRBD2. The trim removed 4 bases at V and 5 bases at J, leaving 20 bases unmatched. There are 18 residues in the CDR3. CDR1 SGHRS and CDR2 YFSETQ come from the germline V gene.

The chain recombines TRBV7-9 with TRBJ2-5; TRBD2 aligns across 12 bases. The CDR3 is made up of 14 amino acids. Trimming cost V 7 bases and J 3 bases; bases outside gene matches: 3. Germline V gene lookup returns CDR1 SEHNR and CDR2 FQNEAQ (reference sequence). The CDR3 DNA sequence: TGTGCCAGCAACCTAGCGGGGGGGAAAGAGACCCAGTACTTC. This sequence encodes CASNLAGGKETQYF.

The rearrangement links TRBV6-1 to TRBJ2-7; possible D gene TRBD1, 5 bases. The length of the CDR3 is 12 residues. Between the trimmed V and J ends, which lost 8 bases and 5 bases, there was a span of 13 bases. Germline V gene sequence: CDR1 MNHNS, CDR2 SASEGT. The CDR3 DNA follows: TGTGCCAGCGCAGGGATGGTCGACGAGCAGTACTTC. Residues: CASAGMVDEQYF.

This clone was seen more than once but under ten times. The CDR3 loop reads CASSGSLATPSDNEQFF. The DNA for the CDR3 is TGTGCCAGCAGTGGGTCTTTAGCTACACCATCCGACAATGAGCAGTTCTTC. The rearrangement links TRBV21-1 to TRBJ2-1; TRBD2, as called in the table, went unchecked against the DNA. TRBV21-1 is a documented pseudogene. CDR3 size: 17 residues.

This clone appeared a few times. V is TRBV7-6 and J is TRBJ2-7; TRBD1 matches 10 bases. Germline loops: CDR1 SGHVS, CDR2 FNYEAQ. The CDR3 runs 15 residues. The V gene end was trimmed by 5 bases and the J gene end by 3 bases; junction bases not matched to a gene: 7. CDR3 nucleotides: TGTGCCAGCAGCCCACGGACAGGGGGTGACTACGAGCAGTACTTC. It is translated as CASSPRTGGDYEQYF.

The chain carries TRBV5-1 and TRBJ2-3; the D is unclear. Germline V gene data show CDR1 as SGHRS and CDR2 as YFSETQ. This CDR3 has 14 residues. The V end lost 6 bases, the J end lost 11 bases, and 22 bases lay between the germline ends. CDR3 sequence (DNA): TGCGCCAGCACCCTATCTCCGACAAGTTTATGGCAGTATTTT. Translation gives CASTLSPTSLWQYF. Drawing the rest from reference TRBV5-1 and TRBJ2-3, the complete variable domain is KAGVTQTPRYLIKTRGQQVTLSCSPISGHRSVSWYQQTPGQGLQFLFEYFSETQRNKGNFPGRFSGRQFSNSRSEMNVSTLELGDSALYLCASTLSPTSLWQYFGPGTRLTVL.

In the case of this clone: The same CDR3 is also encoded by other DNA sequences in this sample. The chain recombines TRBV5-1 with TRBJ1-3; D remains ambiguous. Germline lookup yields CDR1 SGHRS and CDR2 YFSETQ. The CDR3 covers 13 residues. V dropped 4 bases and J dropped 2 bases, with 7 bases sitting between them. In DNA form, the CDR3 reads TGCGCCAGCAGCGAGGGTGCTGGAAACACCATATATTTT. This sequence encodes CASSEGAGNTIYF.

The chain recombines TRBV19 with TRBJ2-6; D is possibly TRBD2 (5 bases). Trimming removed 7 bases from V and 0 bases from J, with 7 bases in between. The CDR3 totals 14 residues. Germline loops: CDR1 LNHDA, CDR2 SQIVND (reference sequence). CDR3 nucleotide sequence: TGTGCCAGTAAACGGGACTCTGGGGCCAACGTCCTGACTTTC. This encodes CASKRDSGANVLTF.

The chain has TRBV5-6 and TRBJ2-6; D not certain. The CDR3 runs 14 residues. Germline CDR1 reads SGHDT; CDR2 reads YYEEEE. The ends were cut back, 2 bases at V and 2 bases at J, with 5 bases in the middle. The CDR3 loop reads CASSFVTGANVLTF. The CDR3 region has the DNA TGTGCCAGCAGCTTTGTAACTGGGGCCAACGTCCTGACTTTC.

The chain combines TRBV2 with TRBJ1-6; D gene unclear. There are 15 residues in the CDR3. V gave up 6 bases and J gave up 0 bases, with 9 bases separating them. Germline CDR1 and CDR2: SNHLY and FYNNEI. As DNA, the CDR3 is TGTGCCAGCAGACAGTTAGGCTCCTATAATTCACCCCTCCACTTT. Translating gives CASRQLGSYNSPLHF.

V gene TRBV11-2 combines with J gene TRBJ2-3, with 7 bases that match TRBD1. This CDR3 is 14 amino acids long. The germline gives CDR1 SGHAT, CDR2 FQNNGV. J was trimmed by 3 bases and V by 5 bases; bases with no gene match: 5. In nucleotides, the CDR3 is TGTGCCAGCAGCCGGGACAGTCAGACAGATACGCAGTATTTT. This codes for CASSRDSQTDTQYF.

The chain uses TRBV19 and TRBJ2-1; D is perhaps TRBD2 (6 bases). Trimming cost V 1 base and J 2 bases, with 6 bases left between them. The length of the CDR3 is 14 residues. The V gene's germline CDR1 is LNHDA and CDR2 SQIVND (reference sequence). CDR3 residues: CASSIAGAYNEQFF. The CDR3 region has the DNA TGTGCCAGTAGTATAGCGGGAGCCTACAATGAGCAGTTCTTC.

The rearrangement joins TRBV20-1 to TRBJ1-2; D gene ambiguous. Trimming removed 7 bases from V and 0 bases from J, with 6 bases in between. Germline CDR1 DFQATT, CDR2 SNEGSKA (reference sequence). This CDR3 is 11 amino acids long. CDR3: CSGHSNYGYTF. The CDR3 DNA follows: TGCAGTGGACACTCTAACTATGGCTACACCTTC.

For the CDR3, the DNA is TGCGCCAGCAGCCCCGGAGCGGGAGGGTCCTACAATGAGCAGTTCTTC. Translating it yields CASSPGAGGSYNEQFF. The chain employs TRBV5-1 and TRBJ2-1; 10 bases map to TRBD2. After removal of 4 bases from V and 1 base from J, the junction contained 5 bases not matched to a gene. This CDR3 is 16 amino acids long. Germline V gives CDR1 SGHRS, CDR2 YFSETQ.

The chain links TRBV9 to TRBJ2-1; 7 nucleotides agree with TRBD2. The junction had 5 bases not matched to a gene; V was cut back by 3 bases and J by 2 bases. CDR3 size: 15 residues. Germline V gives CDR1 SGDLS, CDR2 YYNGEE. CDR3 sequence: CASSERAGPYNEQFF. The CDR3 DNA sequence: TGTGCCAGCAGCGAGCGAGCGGGGCCCTACAATGAGCAGTTCTTC.